This T cell receptor (beta chain) originates from a study of control samples from healthy donors and cancer patients. The repertoire was sequenced with immunoSEQ multiplex PCR; TCRdb's copy has only in-frame clones and lacks some. Of around 77,000 clones listed, over 80% are singletons. The CDR3 has 13 amino acids. Deletions cut 6 bases from V and 5 bases from J, with 11 bases between. This clonotype was obtained from a woman aged 55-69 years in good health. V gene TRBV12-3 or TRBV12-4 combines with J gene TRBJ1-5; tentatively, D is TRBD1 (6 bases). Sequencing was carried out using blood. This CDR3 is CASSLTGDQPQHF. DNA for the CDR3: TGTGCCAGCAGCCTGACAGGAGATCAGCCCCAGCATTTT.